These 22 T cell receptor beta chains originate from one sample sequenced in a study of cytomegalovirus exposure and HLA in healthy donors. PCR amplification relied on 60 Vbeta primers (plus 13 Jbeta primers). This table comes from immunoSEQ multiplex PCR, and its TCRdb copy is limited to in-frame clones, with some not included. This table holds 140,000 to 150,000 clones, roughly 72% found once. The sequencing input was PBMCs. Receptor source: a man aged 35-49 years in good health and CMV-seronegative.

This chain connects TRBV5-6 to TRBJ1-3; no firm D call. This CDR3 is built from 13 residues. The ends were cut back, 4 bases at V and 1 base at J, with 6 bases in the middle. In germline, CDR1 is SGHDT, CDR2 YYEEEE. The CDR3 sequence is CASSIVSGNTIYF. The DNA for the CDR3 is TGTGCCAGCAGCATAGTTTCTGGAAACACCATATATTTT.

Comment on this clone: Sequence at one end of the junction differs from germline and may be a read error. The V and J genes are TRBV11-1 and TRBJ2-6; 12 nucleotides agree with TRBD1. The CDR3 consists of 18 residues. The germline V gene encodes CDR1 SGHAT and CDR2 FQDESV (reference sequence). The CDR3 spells CASSLPGQGAYGANGLTF. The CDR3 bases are TGTGCCAGCAGCTTGCCGGGACAGGGGGCTTATGGGGCCAACGGCCTGACTTTC.

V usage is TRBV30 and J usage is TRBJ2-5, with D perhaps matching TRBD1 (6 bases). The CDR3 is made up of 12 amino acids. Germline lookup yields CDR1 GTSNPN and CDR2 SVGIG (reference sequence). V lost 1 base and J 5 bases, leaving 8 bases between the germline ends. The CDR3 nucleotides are TGTGCCTGGAGTGGGGGGCGGGAGACCCAGTACTTC. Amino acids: CAWSGGRETQYF.

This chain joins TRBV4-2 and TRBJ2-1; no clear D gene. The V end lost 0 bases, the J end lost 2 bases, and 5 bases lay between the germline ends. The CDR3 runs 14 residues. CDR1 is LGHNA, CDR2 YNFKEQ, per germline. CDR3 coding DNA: TGTGCCAGCAGCCAAGAACTGGCCTACAATGAGCAGTTCTTC. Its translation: CASSQELAYNEQFF.

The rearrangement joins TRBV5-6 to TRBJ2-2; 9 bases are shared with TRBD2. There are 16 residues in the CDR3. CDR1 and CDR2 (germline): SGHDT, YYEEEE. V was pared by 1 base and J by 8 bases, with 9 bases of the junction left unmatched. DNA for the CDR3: TGTGCCAGCAGCTTGATGGCGGGGGGGCCTGAGGGGGAGCTGTTTTTT. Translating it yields CASSLMAGGPEGELFF.

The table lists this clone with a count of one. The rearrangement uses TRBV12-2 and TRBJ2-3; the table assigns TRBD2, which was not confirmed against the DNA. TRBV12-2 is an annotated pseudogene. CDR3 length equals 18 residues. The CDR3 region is CASRLEGRAGVRGDTQYF. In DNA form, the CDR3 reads TGTGCAAGTCGCTTAGAGGGACGTGCGGGGGTTAGGGGAGATACGCAGTATTTT.

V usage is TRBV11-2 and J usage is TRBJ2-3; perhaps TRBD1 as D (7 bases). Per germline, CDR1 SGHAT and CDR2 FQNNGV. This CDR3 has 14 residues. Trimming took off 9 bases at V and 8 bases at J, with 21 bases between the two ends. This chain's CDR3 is CASTGGGAGGTQYF. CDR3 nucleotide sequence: TGTGCCAGTACCGGGGGCGGGGCAGGGGGTACGCAGTATTTT.

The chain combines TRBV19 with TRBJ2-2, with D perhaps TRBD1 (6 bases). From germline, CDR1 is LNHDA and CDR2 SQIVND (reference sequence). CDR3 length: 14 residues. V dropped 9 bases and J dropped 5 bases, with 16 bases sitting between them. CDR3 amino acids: CASLTGSRTGELFF. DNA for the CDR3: TGTGCCAGCTTGACAGGATCCCGGACCGGGGAGCTGTTTTTT.

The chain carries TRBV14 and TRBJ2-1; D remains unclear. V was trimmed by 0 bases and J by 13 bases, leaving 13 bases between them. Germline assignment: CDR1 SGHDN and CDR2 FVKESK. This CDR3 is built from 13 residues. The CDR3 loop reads CASSQDVGGSQFF. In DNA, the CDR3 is TGTGCCAGCAGCCAAGACGTAGGCGGTAGCCAGTTCTTC.

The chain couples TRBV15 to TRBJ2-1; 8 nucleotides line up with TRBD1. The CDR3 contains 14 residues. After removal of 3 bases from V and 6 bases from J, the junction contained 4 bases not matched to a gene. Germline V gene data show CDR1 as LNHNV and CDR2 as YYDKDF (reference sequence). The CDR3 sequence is CATSSGQGINEQFF. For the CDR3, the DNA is TGTGCCACCAGCAGCGGACAGGGTATCAATGAGCAGTTCTTC.

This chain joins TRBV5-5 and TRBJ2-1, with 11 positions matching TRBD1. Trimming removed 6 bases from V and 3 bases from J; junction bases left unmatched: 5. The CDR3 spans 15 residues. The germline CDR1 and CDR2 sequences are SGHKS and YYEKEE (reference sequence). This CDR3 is CASIAGTGGYNEQFF. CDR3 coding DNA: TGTGCCAGCATAGCGGGGACAGGGGGCTACAATGAGCAGTTCTTC.

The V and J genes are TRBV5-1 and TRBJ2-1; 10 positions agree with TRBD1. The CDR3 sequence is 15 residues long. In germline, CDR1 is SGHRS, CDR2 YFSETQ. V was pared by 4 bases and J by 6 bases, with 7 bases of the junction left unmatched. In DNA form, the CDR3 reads TGCGCCAGCAGCCGGCAGGGGGACAGGGGCAATGAGCAGTTCTTC. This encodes CASSRQGDRGNEQFF.

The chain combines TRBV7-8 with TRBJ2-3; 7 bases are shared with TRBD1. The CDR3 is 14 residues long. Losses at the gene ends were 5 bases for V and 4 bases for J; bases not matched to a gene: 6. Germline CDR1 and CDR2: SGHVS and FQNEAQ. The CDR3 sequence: CASSTDRASDTQYF. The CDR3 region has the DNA TGTGCCAGCAGCACCGACAGGGCATCAGATACGCAGTATTTT.

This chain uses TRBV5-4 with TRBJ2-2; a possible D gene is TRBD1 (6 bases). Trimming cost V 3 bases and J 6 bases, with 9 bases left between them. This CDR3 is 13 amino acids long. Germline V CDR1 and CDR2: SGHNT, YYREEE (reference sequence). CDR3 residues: CASSSTGAGELFF. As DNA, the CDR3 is TGTGCCAGCAGCTCGACAGGCGCCGGGGAGCTGTTTTTT.

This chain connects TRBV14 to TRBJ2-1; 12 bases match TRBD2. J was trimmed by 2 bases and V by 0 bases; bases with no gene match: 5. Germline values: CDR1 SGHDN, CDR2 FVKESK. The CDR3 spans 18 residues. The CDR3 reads CASSQETSGSITYNEQFF. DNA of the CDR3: TGTGCCAGCAGCCAAGAGACTAGCGGGAGTATCACCTACAATGAGCAGTTCTTC.

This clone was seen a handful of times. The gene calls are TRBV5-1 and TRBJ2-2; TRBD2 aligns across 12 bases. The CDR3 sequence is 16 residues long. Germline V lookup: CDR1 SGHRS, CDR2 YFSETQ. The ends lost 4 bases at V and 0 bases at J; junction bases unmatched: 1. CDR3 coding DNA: TGCGCCAGCAGCCGACTAGCGGGGGCGAACACCGGGGAGCTGTTTTTT. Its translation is CASSRLAGANTGELFF.

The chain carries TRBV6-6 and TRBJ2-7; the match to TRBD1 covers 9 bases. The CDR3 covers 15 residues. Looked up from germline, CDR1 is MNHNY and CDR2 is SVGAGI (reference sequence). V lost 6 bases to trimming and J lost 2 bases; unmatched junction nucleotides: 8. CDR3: CASSVGQGLTYEQYF. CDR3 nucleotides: TGTGCCAGCAGCGTTGGACAGGGGCTTACCTACGAGCAGTACTTC.

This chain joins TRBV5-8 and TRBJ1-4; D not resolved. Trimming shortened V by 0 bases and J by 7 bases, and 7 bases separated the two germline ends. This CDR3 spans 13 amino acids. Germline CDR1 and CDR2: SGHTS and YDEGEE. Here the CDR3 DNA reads TGTGCCAGCAGCTTGGAAGCAGGTGAAAAACTGTTTTTT. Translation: CASSLEAGEKLFF.

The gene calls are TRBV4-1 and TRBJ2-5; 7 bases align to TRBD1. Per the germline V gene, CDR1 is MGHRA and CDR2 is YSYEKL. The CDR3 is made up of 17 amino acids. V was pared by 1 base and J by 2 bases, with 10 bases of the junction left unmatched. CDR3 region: CASSQGGRPGGQETQYF. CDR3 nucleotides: TGCGCCAGCAGCCAAGGTGGCCGGCCAGGGGGACAAGAGACCCAGTACTTC.

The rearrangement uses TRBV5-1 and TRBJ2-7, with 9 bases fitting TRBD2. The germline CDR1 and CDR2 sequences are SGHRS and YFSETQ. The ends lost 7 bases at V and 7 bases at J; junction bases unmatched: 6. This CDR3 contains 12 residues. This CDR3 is CASALAGGEQYF. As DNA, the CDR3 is TGCGCCAGCGCACTAGCGGGTGGTGAGCAGTACTTC.

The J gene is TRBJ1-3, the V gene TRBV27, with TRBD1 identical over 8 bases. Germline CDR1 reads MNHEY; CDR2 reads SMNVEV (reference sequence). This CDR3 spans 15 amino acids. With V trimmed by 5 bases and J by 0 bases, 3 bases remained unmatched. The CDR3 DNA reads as TGTGCCAGCAGTAGGGACAGGAGCTCTGGAAACACCATATATTTT. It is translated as CASSRDRSSGNTIYF.

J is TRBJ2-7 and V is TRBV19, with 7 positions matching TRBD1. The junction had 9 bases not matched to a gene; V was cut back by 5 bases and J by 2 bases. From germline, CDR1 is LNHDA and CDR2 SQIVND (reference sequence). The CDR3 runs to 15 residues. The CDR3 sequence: CASSLEGGLTYEQYF. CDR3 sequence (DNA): TGTGCCAGTAGTCTGGAAGGGGGCCTAACCTACGAGCAGTACTTC.